The 18 T cell receptor beta chains presented below share a single source sample, sequenced in a study of T cell responses to AZD1222 COVID-19 vaccine (dated by TCRdb to 2020 to 2022). Library method: the immunoSEQ multiplex PCR assay. TCRdb stores this immuneACCESS table with in-frame sequences only. Part of the clones is absent; in the studies checked, under half of the shortfall reflects unresolved V genes, and no reason is known for the rest. A total of approximately 96,000 clones appear in this sample, 70% to 90% of them only once. The ten largest clones add up to less than 6.5% of the sample. The intended sense of this specimen's time point label: about 28 days (+/-7) after the second vaccine dose. The material sequenced was peripheral blood, taken 28 days after the second AZD1222 dose. The source of these receptors is an adult who received the AZD1222 COVID-19 vaccine.

This clone was found a few times. This sequence joins TRBV25-1 and TRBJ2-5; the match to TRBD1 covers 8 bases. V trimming: 1 base; J trimming: 6 bases; junction bases outside the gene matches: 7. Germline CDR1 and CDR2: MGHDK and SYGVNS. This CDR3 spans 15 amino acids. The CDR3 DNA reads as TGTGCCAGCAGTGAATGGCAGGGGGCTTTGAAGACCCAGTACTTC. Encoded protein: CASSEWQGALKTQYF. The full variable domain, in which reference TRBV25-1 and TRBJ2-5 provide the parts outside the CDR3, is EADIYQTPRYLVIGTGKKITLECSQTMGHDKMYWYQQDPGMELHLIHYSYGVNSTEKGDLSSESTVSRIRTEHFPLTLESARPSHTSQYLCASSEWQGALKTQYFGPGTRLLVL.

This clone was picked up one time. V gene TRBV6-1 combines with J gene TRBJ2-3; 14 bases map to TRBD2. CDR1 and CDR2 (germline): MNHNS, SASEGT. This CDR3 region has 17 residues. V lost 4 bases to trimming and J lost 1 base; unmatched junction nucleotides: 4. The CDR3 is CASSVTSGRAGTDTQYF. CDR3 DNA: TGTGCCAGCAGTGTGACTAGCGGGAGGGCCGGCACAGATACGCAGTATTTT.

The genes are TRBV3-1 (or the pseudogene TRBV3-2) and TRBJ2-1; 7 bases are a match to TRBD2. The CDR3 length is 15 residues. CDR1 is LGHDT and CDR2 is YNNKEL in the germline V gene (reference sequence). The junction had 6 bases not matched to a gene; V was cut back by 1 base and J by 6 bases. The CDR3 DNA is TGTGCCAGCAGCCAAGGGGACTACCGATTCAATGAGCAGTTCTTC. It specifies CASSQGDYRFNEQFF.

V gene TRBV29-1 combines with J gene TRBJ2-3; D possibly corresponds to TRBD1 (7 bases). V lost 3 bases to trimming and J lost 5 bases, with 9 bases between them. This CDR3 is 12 amino acids long. Germline CDR1 is SQVTM and CDR2 is ANQGSEA. Here the CDR3 reads CSVDQGGDTQYF. The DNA for the CDR3 is TGCAGCGTTGACCAGGGGGGAGATACGCAGTATTTT.

This chain joins TRBV6-1 and TRBJ1-5, with 7 bases identical to TRBD1. The CDR3 sequence is 16 residues long. Germline V gives CDR1 MNHNS, CDR2 SASEGT. V gave up 3 bases and J gave up 0 bases; unmatched junction bases: 5. CDR3 sequence reads: CASSDDRVGSNQPQHF. The CDR3 coding sequence is TGTGCCAGCAGTGATGACAGGGTAGGTAGCAATCAGCCCCAGCATTTT.

V usage is TRBV6-2 or TRBV6-3 and J usage is TRBJ2-5; D not resolved. Per germline, CDR1 MNHEY and CDR2 SVGEGT. Trimming took off 0 bases at V and 5 bases at J, with 16 bases between the two ends. This CDR3 has 16 amino acids. CDR3 nucleotides: TGTGCCAGCAGTTACTCTGTTGGCGCGAAGGGCGAGACCCAGTACTTC. Translation gives CASSYSVGAKGETQYF.

This clone was detected a few times. CDR3 in DNA: TGTGCCACCAGTGATTTGGATAGGACAAGGGGCTACACCTTC. It specifies CATSDLDRTRGYTF. The gene calls are TRBV24-1 and TRBJ1-2; D is perhaps TRBD1 (5 bases). Looked up from germline, CDR1 is KGHDR and CDR2 is SFDVKD. The CDR3 runs to 14 residues. Trimming pared 0 bases from V and 8 bases from J, leaving 12 bases between.

The chain has TRBV27 and TRBJ2-2; no clear D gene. The CDR3 is 13 residues long. Germline-derived CDR1 and CDR2 are MNHEY and SMNVEV (reference sequence). V was trimmed by 1 base and J by 7 bases, leaving 7 bases between them. CDR3 region: CASSLFGFGELFF. The CDR3 DNA follows: TGTGCCAGCAGTTTATTTGGGTTCGGGGAGCTGTTTTTT.

The V gene is TRBV10-3, the J gene TRBJ2-1; 10 bases match TRBD2. The germline V gene has CDR1 ENHRY and CDR2 SYGVKD. The CDR3 runs to 14 residues. V trimming: 8 bases; J trimming: 4 bases; junction bases outside the gene matches: 5. CDR3 nucleotide sequence: TGTGCCATCGCTAGCGGGGGCCTGTACAATGAGCAGTTCTTC. It translates to CAIASGGLYNEQFF.

In its sample, this clone was seen many times. The rearrangement links TRBV4-1 to TRBJ1-1; unclear D gene. V was clipped by 5 bases and J by 4 bases, with 20 bases between them. Germline values: CDR1 MGHRA, CDR2 YSYEKL. The CDR3 has 16 residues. The CDR3 DNA follows: TGCGCCAGCAGCGGAGTGGGGTATTTTGTGGGCACTGAAGCTTTCTTT. Protein: CASSGVGYFVGTEAFF.

The V gene is TRBV6-1, the J gene TRBJ2-5; D possibly corresponds to TRBD1 (5 bases). The CDR3 extends over 13 amino acids. The germline V gene has CDR1 MNHNS and CDR2 SASEGT. V lost 6 bases and J lost 5, with 13 bases in between. The CDR3 DNA is TGTGCCAGCAGCCCCTCAGGGATCGAGACCCAGTACTTC. It translates to CASSPSGIETQYF.

The chain carries TRBV5-1 and TRBJ1-5, with 7 positions matching TRBD1. Germline loops: CDR1 SGHRS, CDR2 YFSETQ. Germline trimming cut 4 bases from V and 7 bases from J; bases unmatched to any gene: 5. This CDR3 has 13 amino acids. The CDR3 nucleotides are TGCGCCAGCAGCCGAACAGGGGAACAGCCCCAGCATTTT. Its translation: CASSRTGEQPQHF.

The rearrangement uses TRBV6-4 and TRBJ2-1; 12 bases agree with TRBD2. Trimming removed 7 bases from V and 7 bases from J; junction bases left unmatched: 2. The CDR3 is 13 amino acids. Germline loops: CDR1 MRHNA, CDR2 SNTAGT. The CDR3 sequence: CASKTSGGNEQFF. DNA of the CDR3: TGTGCCAGCAAAACTAGCGGGGGGAATGAGCAGTTCTTC.

This clone was detected only a few times. DNA of the CDR3: TGCAGCGACCTACAGGGGGCAACTAATGAAAAACTGTTTTTT. This gives the protein CSDLQGATNEKLFF. J is TRBJ1-4 and V is TRBV29-1, with TRBD1 identical over 8 bases. The CDR3 has 14 amino acids. The germline V gene has CDR1 SQVTM and CDR2 ANQGSEA. V shed 7 bases, J shed 0 bases, and the junction held 4 bases outside the gene matches.

This sequence joins TRBV5-1 and TRBJ2-1; D unclear. This CDR3 has 16 amino acids. Between the trimmed V and J ends, which lost 0 bases and 0 bases, there was a span of 10 bases. CDR1 and CDR2 from the germline V gene are SGHRS and YFSETQ. CDR3 DNA: TGCGCCAGCAGCTTGGTGGTAGGCAGCTCCTACAATGAGCAGTTCTTC. Protein: CASSLVVGSSYNEQFF.

The chain carries TRBV2 and TRBJ1-5, with no clear D. CDR1 is SNHLY and CDR2 is FYNNEI in the germline V gene. CDR3 length: 13 residues. V lost 6 bases and J 3 bases, leaving 9 bases between the germline ends. DNA for the CDR3: TGTGCCAGCAGGGTAGTCTCCAATCAGCCCCAGCATTTT. Its protein product is CASRVVSNQPQHF.

This chain connects TRBV7-6 to TRBJ2-7, with 8 bases identical to TRBD1. CDR3 length: 15 residues. Germline V lookup: CDR1 SGHVS, CDR2 FNYEAQ. Trimming cost V 0 bases and J 2 bases; bases outside gene matches: 3. The CDR3 nucleotides read TGTGCCAGCAGCTTAGCGACAGGGGACCCCTACGAGCAGTACTTC. Translated: CASSLATGDPYEQYF.

This clone was seen a single time. The chain uses TRBV29-1 and TRBJ2-1; 7 bases map to TRBD1. The length of the CDR3 is 17 residues. Germline V gene sequence: CDR1 SQVTM, CDR2 ANQGSEA. V trimming: 6 bases; J trimming: 0 bases; junction bases outside the gene matches: 14. CDR3: CSVNRGALLSSYNEQFF. The CDR3, as DNA: TGCAGCGTGAACAGGGGCGCCCTCTTAAGCTCCTACAATGAGCAGTTCTTC.